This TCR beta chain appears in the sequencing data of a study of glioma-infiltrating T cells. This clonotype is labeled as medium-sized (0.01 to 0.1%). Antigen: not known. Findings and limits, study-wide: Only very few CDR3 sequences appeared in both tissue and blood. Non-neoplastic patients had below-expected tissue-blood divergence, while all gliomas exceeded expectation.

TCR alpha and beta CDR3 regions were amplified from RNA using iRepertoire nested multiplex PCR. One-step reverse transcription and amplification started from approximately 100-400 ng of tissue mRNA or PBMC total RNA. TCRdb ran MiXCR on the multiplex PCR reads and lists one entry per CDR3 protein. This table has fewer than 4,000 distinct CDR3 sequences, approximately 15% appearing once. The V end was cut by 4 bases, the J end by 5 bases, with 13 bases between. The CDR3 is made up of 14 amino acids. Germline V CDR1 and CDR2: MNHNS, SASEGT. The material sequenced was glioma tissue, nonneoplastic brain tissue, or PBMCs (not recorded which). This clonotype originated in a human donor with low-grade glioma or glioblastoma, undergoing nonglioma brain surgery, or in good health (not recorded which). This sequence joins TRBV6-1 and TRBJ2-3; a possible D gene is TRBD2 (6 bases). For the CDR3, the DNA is TGTGCCAGCAGTGCCCGGGGACTCCAAGATACGCAGTATTTT. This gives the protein CASSARGLQDTQYF.